The rows below give T cell receptor beta chains drawn from one sample of a study of blood T cell repertoires in COVID-19. TCRdb keeps only in-frame clones here, not all; method: immunoSEQ multiplex PCR. The sample has some 290,000 clones; 81% are singletons. The specimen sequenced was peripheral blood. The receptors derive from a woman aged 55-70 years with active or convalescent COVID-19. CDR3s include the opening cysteine and the closing phenylalanine or tryptophan. A D gene is named only where the DNA matches it firmly. A clone size is listed for some rows: how often the clone was seen (once, few, many), or a class if it is expanded.

few	14	TRBD1	TRBV6-5	TRBJ1-2	CASSRQGSNYGYTF	TGTGCCAGCAGTAGACAGGGGTCCAACTATGGCTACACCTTC
-	14	-	TRBV6-5	TRBJ2-5	CASSDSSIRETQYF	TGTGCCAGCAGTGACTCTAGCATTCGGGAGACCCAGTACTTC
-	14	TRBD2	TRBV18	TRBJ2-3	CASSPPGLEDTQYF	TGTGCCAGCTCACCACCCGGACTAGAAGATACGCAGTATTTT
-	18	TRBD1	TRBV7-9	TRBJ1-4	CASSLGAGTALLDEKLFF	TGTGCCAGCAGCTTAGGGGCCGGGACAGCCCTATTGGATGAAAAACTGTTTTTT
few	14	-	TRBV5-6	TRBJ1-2	CASSLDPRGEGYTF	TGTGCCAGCAGCTTGGACCCCAGGGGAGAAGGCTACACCTTC
-	15	TRBD2	TRBV7-3	TRBJ2-2	CASSPTSGATGELFF	TGTGCCAGCAGCCCCACTAGCGGGGCCACCGGGGAGCTGTTTTTT
-	14	TRBD1	TRBV7-2	TRBJ1-1	CASSWRQGLTEAFF	TGTGCCAGCAGCTGGAGACAGGGATTGACTGAAGCTTTCTTT
-	15	-	TRBV21-1	TRBJ1-1	CASSNGGEMNTEAFF	TGTGCCAGCAGCAATGGGGGGGAGATGAACACTGAAGCTTTCTTT
-	15	TRBD1	TRBV10-2	TRBJ1-2	CASSEADRGGIGYTF	TGCGCCAGCAGTGAGGCGGACAGGGGAGGGATTGGCTACACCTTC
-	15	TRBD1	TRBV11-1	TRBJ1-4	CASSRTGATNEKLFF	TGTGCCAGCAGCCGGACAGGGGCCACTAATGAAAAACTGTTTTTT
-	16	-	TRBV5-1	TRBJ2-1	CASSALQGTGYNEQFF	TGCGCCAGCAGCGCCCTACAGGGTACGGGCTACAATGAGCAGTTCTTC
once	13	-	TRBV5-1	TRBJ1-1	CASGDRLNTEAFF	TGCGCCAGCGGCGACAGATTGAACACTGAAGCTTTCTTT
-	14	TRBD2	TRBV7-2	TRBJ2-7	CASSLAGGWYEQYF	TGTGCCAGCAGCCTAGCGGGGGGATGGTACGAGCAGTACTTC
-	14	-	TRBV10-1	TRBJ1-2	CASSPGRGPYGYTF	TGCGCCAGCAGTCCAGGCAGGGGCCCCTATGGCTACACCTTC
-	12	-	TRBV19	TRBJ1-5	CASSFRGQPQHF	TGTGCCAGTAGTTTCAGGGGTCAGCCCCAGCATTTT
-	12	TRBD1	TRBV6-6	TRBJ1-1	CASSTQGAEAFF	TGTGCCAGCAGTACCCAGGGGGCTGAAGCTTTCTTT
once	14	-	TRBV5-1	TRBJ2-3	CASSPGQDTDTQYF	TGCGCCAGCAGCCCGGGACAAGACACAGATACGCAGTATTTT
-	14	-	TRBV7-2	TRBJ1-2	CASSLQIGNYGYTF	TGTGCCAGCAGCTTACAAATCGGGAACTATGGCTACACCTTC
-	14	-	TRBV29-1	TRBJ2-1	CSVGEGALDNEQFF	TGCAGCGTTGGGGAAGGGGCTTTGGACAATGAGCAGTTCTTC
-	13	-	TRBV6-2/TRBV6-3	TRBJ1-2	CASSPTWNYGYTF	TGTGCCAGCAGTCCGACATGGAACTATGGCTACACCTTC
-	16	TRBD1	TRBV27	TRBJ2-2	CASRLTGGGRTGELFF	TGTGCCAGCAGATTAACAGGGGGCGGTCGGACCGGGGAGCTGTTTTTT
-	15	-	TRBV19	TRBJ2-1	CASSRDRSSYNEQFF	TGTGCCAGTAGTCGAGACAGAAGCTCCTACAATGAGCAGTTCTTC
-	14	-	TRBV18	TRBJ1-1	CASSPVSTGTEAFF	TGTGCCAGCTCACCTGTCTCCACGGGCACTGAAGCTTTCTTT
once	16	TRBD2	TRBV3-1/TRBV3-2	TRBJ2-5	CASGLNGLAVQETQYF	TGTGCCAGTGGGCTTAATGGACTAGCGGTCCAAGAGACCCAGTACTTC
-	16	-	TRBV7-2	TRBJ2-1	CASSPDRQGAYNEQFF	TGTGCCAGCAGCCCCGACAGGCAAGGAGCCTACAATGAGCAGTTCTTC
few	16	-	TRBV5-1	TRBJ2-7	CASSSGSIGLTYEQYF	TGCGCCAGCAGCTCTGGGAGTATAGGGCTCACCTACGAGCAGTACTTC
-	15	-	TRBV11-2	TRBJ2-7	CASSLDPGLYYEQYF	TGTGCCAGCAGCTTAGACCCCGGACTGTACTACGAGCAGTACTTC
many	13	-	TRBV27	TRBJ2-5	CASSFAGQETQYF	TGTGCCAGCAGTTTTGCAGGGCAGGAGACCCAGTACTTC
-	15	-	TRBV3-1/TRBV3-2	TRBJ1-1	CASSPGTGLNTEAFF	TGTGCCAGCAGCCCGGGAACAGGGTTGAACACTGAAGCTTTCTTT
-	16	-	TRBV19	TRBJ1-6	CASSIRPSSYNSPLHF	TGTGCCAGTAGTATACGCCCTAGCTCCTATAATTCACCCCTCCACTTT
-	16	TRBD2	TRBV11-2	TRBJ2-1	CASSLVSAGGRDEQFF	TGTGCCAGCAGCTTAGTCTCTGCGGGGGGCAGGGATGAGCAGTTCTTC
-	18	-	TRBV4-1	TRBJ2-1	CASSQKTVRAPSYNEQFF	TGCGCCAGCAGCCAAAAGACCGTGAGGGCTCCTTCCTACAATGAGCAGTTCTTC
-	15	TRBD2	TRBV2	TRBJ2-1	CASLRRGGAFNEQFF	TGTGCCAGCCTTAGACGCGGGGGGGCCTTCAATGAGCAGTTCTTC
-	13	TRBD1	TRBV25-1	TRBJ1-1	CASSDWTGREAFF	TGTGCCAGCAGTGATTGGACAGGGAGAGAAGCTTTCTTT
few	17	-	TRBV19	TRBJ1-6	CASSPPGRIGAFSPLHF	TGTGCCAGTAGTCCGCCAGGGAGGATCGGGGCCTTTTCACCCCTCCACTTT
-	14	TRBD1	TRBV6-5	TRBJ2-7	CASSRDRTSYEQYF	TGTGCCAGCTCCAGGGACAGGACCTCCTACGAGCAGTACTTC
many	14	-	TRBV4-2	TRBJ2-1	CASSQETISNEQFF	TGTGCCAGCAGCCAAGAAACAATCTCCAATGAGCAGTTCTTC
-	10	-	TRBV20-1	TRBJ1-1	CSAKLTEAFF	TGCAGTGCTAAGCTCACTGAAGCTTTCTTT
-	19	-	TRBV4-2	TRBJ1-6	CASSQEYREPLVGYSPLHF	TGTGCCAGCAGCCAAGAGTACAGGGAACCCTTAGTTGGGTATTCACCCCTCCACTTT
once	13	TRBD1	TRBV11-2	TRBJ1-1	CAIAGGQGPEAFF	TGTGCCATCGCGGGGGGACAGGGTCCTGAAGCTTTCTTT